This TCR beta chain was sequenced in a study of shared clonotypes between healthy human individuals (dated by TCRdb to the early 2020s). Study-wide context: Three men and a couple of women, aged 18 to 49 years, made up the cohort. For each donor, three plates each were used for CD4 naive and CD4 memory, two plates were used for CD8 naive, and one plate was used for CD8 memory. The study deeply sequenced blood TCR repertoires of five healthy adults to estimate repertoire size and the extent of clonotype sharing between individuals. Between about 0.8 and 9.5 billion PBMCs per donor were obtained by leukapheresis. To increase sequencing depth and limit assay-specific biases, TCR repertoire library preparation and sequencing were carried out by different laboratories using diverse techniques.

Using the deep immunoSEQ assay, TCR CDR3 regions were amplified from genomic DNA by multiplex PCR. Extracted genomic DNA from each cell subset was distributed evenly across all wells of several immunoSEQ 96-well plates, and each plate was treated as a replicate. Each replicate PCR for sorted subsets received about 200 ng genomic DNA, equal to about 30,000 T cell genomes. Purified libraries were quantified with a Qubit 3.0 fluorometer, sized on a Bioanalyzer 2100, and re-quantified with the KAPA Library Quantification kit. A separate single-read 150-cycle Illumina NextSeq 550 flow cell was used to sequence each immunoSEQ 96-well plate. On the study's bioinformatics: Because the immunoSEQ output held only junctional sequences and lacked quality scores, the filtering could not match the filtering applied to full-length reads. To assign V/J genes and CDR3, sequences were annotated against IMGT germline references using PyIR, a Python wrapper for IgBLAST v1.9. Reads with weak V/J assignments (E-value above 1e-6), missing CDR3, stop codons, out-of-frame junctions, or ambiguous translated residues were removed. V3J clonotypes were defined by identical inferred V gene, J gene, and CDR3 amino acid sequence. Percentage overlap between repertoires was calculated by dividing the number of shared unique clonotypes by the size of the smaller repertoire. Richness of each repertoire was evaluated using RTK rarefaction, the Chao1 estimator, and Recon v2.1 estimates of unobserved clonotypes. OLGA was used to compute generation probabilities for all TCRbeta clonotypes that the gDNA method yielded from a handful of donors. The clones in this table, taken by TCRdb from immuneACCESS, are in-frame only. Not every clone is retained; where verified, under half of the shortfall comes from an unresolved V gene, and the cause of the rest is unknown. Clone size and V and J calls were adopted from that table, with D and trimming inferred from the DNA. This sample is represented by about 960,000 clones; 70% to 85% of them were singletons. The ten largest make up approximately 1.5% of the sample.

Trimming leaves V shorter by 1 base and J shorter by 4 bases, with the junction holding 4 bases beyond the gene matches. Per the germline V gene, LGHNA is the CDR1 and YNFKEQ is the CDR2. From its cysteine to its phenylalanine, the CDR3 spans 16 amino acids. Left in the record is the CDR3 DNA by itself, 48 bases read in frame from the first base. Regarding this clone: Its antigen has not been determined. No much larger clone exists at a distance of one base, and base qualities are not known.

Overall study results and their limits: Estimated clonotype richness was generally larger for naive than for memory subsets. Approximately 5% of naive CD4, 3% to 4% of naive CD8, about 2.1% of memory CD4, and 0.4% of memory CD8 clonotypes were shared across a few donors. Clonotypes shared by all four sorted-subset donors showed higher generation probabilities than non-shared clonotypes. Sampling was restricted to blood, and TCR repertoires in tissues likely differ from the TCR repertoires found in blood. Incomplete sequencing was indicated by rarefaction of sorted-subset datasets, despite the large sequencing depth. Pairwise subsampling led to the expectation that sequencing depth would affect the degree of clonotype sharing among donors. The small number of donors limited the genetic and exposure-history diversity represented.

Healthy HIV-negative adults with no recently reported acute infections or vaccinations were included as donors. Every donor was a Caucasian adult residing in Nashville, Tennessee, USA. CD4+ T cells were enriched through magnetic negative selection, after which naive cells were positively selected on CD45RA and the remaining negative fraction served as the memory subset. After blood collection by leukapheresis, PBMCs were isolated using Ficoll-Histopaque density gradient centrifugation and then cryopreserved in the vapor phase of liquid nitrogen. Purity and quantity of every magnetically sorted T cell population were checked by analytical flow cytometry. From each sorted fraction, genomic DNA was isolated and quantified by UV absorbance on a Nanodrop 2000c.

Recombination connected TRBV4-2 to TRBJ2-3; the junction holds 11 bases that match TRBD2. The TCR comes from a man aged 18 to 30 in good health. The sample taken for sequencing was memory CD4+ T cells sorted from blood. The cell subset or site label here, explained by the study, means: CD45RA-negative fraction. The CDR3 loop reads CASSQGSGGASDTQYF. Here is the DNA: TGTGCCAGCAGCCAAGGTAGCGGGGGGGCGTCAGATACGCAGTATTTT.